The 32 T cell receptor beta chains below all came from one sample that was sequenced in a study of blood T cells in healthy people across ages. Combining a sample-barcoded 5' primer with a J-beta primer mix, a second PCR ran for about 7 to 12 cycles. MiXCR, applied by TCRdb to the 5' RACE reads, yields one record per CDR3 protein. The sample shows just over 800,000 distinct CDR3 sequences, under 80% of them seen only once. Material for sequencing was blood. These receptors all come from a young man in good health.

This clonotype was seen only a few times. The chain links TRBV6-5 to TRBJ2-7; D gene ambiguous. Trimming took 2 bases from V and 5 from J, leaving 10 bases between them. Germline lookup yields CDR1 MNHEY and CDR2 SVGAGI. The CDR3 sequence is 13 residues long. Here the CDR3 reads CASSYGWVHEQYF. The CDR3 DNA sequence: TGTGCCAGCAGTTACGGGTGGGTCCACGAGCAGTACTTC.

This sequence joins TRBV4-3 and TRBJ2-1; D may correspond to TRBD1 or TRBD2 (6 bases each). The CDR3 contains 14 residues. V was trimmed by 5 bases and J by 4 bases, leaving 12 bases between them. In germline, CDR1 is LGHNA, CDR2 YSLEER. As DNA, the CDR3 is TGCGCCAGCAGCAGGGGGGCCGGTTACAATGAGCAGTTCTTC. Translating gives CASSRGAGYNEQFF.

The rearrangement joins TRBV7-8 to TRBJ2-7; a possible D gene is TRBD1 (6 bases). CDR3 size: 15 residues. CDR1 and CDR2 (germline): SGHVS, FQNEAQ. Trimming left V 1 base short and J 1 base short, with 11 bases between. The CDR3 here is CASSLVDRNSYEQYF. In nucleotides, the CDR3 is TGTGCCAGCAGCTTAGTCGACAGGAATTCCTACGAGCAGTACTTC.

The chain is built from TRBV6-2 or TRBV6-3 and TRBJ2-7; D is undetermined. The CDR3 has 13 amino acids. The germline V gene has CDR1 MNHEY and CDR2 SVGEGT. V was clipped by 6 bases and J by 7 bases, with 16 bases between them. In DNA, the CDR3 is TGTGCCAGCAGGAGACCCCAAGATTTGGAGCAGTACTTC. Its translation: CASRRPQDLEQYF.

Of note for this clonotype: This may stem from a read error, because a much larger clone lies one nucleotide away. The rearrangement links TRBV27 to TRBJ1-5, with a possible D match to TRBD1 (5 bases). Trimming cost V 7 bases and J 3 bases, with 13 bases left between them. The CDR3 runs to 14 residues. Germline V CDR1 and CDR2: MNHEY, SMNVEV (reference sequence). CDR3 DNA: TGTGCCAGCACGTCAGGGCTTGACAATCAGCCCCAGCATTTT. This translates into CASTSGLDNQPQHF.

The CDR3 reads CASSFVSGGAQETQYF. Written as DNA, the CDR3 is TGTGCCAGCAGCTTCGTGAGTGGGGGGGCCCAAGAGACCCAGTACTTC. The gene calls are TRBV7-2 and TRBJ2-5; perhaps TRBD2 as D (7 bases). CDR1 is SGHTA and CDR2 is FQGNSA in the germline V gene. Trimming shortened V by 3 bases and J by 1 base, and 15 bases separated the two germline ends. CDR3 size: 16 residues.

This sequence joins TRBV27 and TRBJ1-1, with D hard to call. V lost 4 bases to trimming and J lost 8 bases, with 8 bases between them. CDR3 length equals 11 residues. Germline V CDR1 and CDR2: MNHEY, SMNVEV (reference sequence). CDR3 sequence: CASSSTEEAFF. The DNA for the CDR3 is TGTGCCAGCAGTTCTACAGAAGAAGCTTTCTTT.

The DNA for the CDR3 is TGTGCCAGCAGCTTAGCAGGACTAGACCCGCAGTATTTT. The encoded protein is CASSLAGLDPQYF. This chain joins TRBV7-9 and TRBJ2-3; 7 bases match TRBD2. The ends lost 0 bases at V and 10 bases at J; junction bases unmatched: 4. Germline CDR1 is SEHNR and CDR2 is FQNEAQ (reference sequence). The CDR3 has 13 residues.

V usage is TRBV25-1 and J usage is TRBJ1-4; D ambiguous. The germline gives CDR1 MGHDK, CDR2 SYGVNS. CDR3 size: 11 residues. Between the trimmed V and J ends, which lost 8 bases and 7 bases, there was a span of 8 bases. The CDR3 DNA reads TGTGCCAGCGAGGGTTTTGAAAAACTGTTTTTT. It specifies CASEGFEKLFF.

The chain employs TRBV7-2 and TRBJ2-1; D might be TRBD1 or TRBD2, each matching 5 bases. The CDR3 covers 16 residues. V lost 5 bases and J lost 0, with 14 bases in between. The germline gives CDR1 SGHTA, CDR2 FQGNSA. Here the CDR3 DNA reads TGTGCCAGCAGCCCTCAGTCAGGGAGCTCCTACAATGAGCAGTTCTTC. It translates to CASSPQSGSSYNEQFF.

This chain links TRBV14 with TRBJ2-5; no definite D call. The end of the DNA fits TRBJ2-7 better, so the J call may be wrong. Germline V gene data show CDR1 as SGHDN and CDR2 as FVKESK. This CDR3 is 15 amino acids long. The CDR3 loop reads CASSQFGFFRDEQYF. Here the CDR3 DNA reads TGTGCCAGCAGCCAATTTGGGTTTTTCCGCGACGAGCAGTACTTC.

V and J are TRBV7-2 and TRBJ2-1, with 10 bases that match TRBD2. Germline V gives CDR1 SGHTA, CDR2 FQGNSA. The CDR3 has 15 residues. J lost 2 bases, V lost 5 bases, and 3 bases had no gene match. In nucleotides, the CDR3 is TGTGCCAGCAGCCTTAGCGGGGGGCCCTACAATGAGCAGTTCTTC. It encodes CASSLSGGPYNEQFF.

The chain carries TRBV20-1 and TRBJ1-4; 9 bases match TRBD1. V dropped 0 bases and J dropped 6; count of bases not matched to a gene: 5. CDR3 length equals 15 residues. Germline CDR1 is DFQATT and CDR2 is SNEGSKA (reference sequence). CDR3 DNA: TGCAGTGCTAGAGACTGGACAGGGGTGTATGAAAAACTGTTTTTT. Protein product: CSARDWTGVYEKLFF.

The sample holds a few counts of this clonotype. This chain links TRBV3-1 with TRBJ1-1; a possible D gene is TRBD1 (5 bases). The germline V gene encodes CDR1 LGHDT and CDR2 YNNKEL (reference sequence). V was clipped by 5 bases and J by 2 bases, with 15 bases between them. CDR3 length: 15 residues. The CDR3 sequence: CASSTRDGPNTEAFF. CDR3 coding DNA: TGTGCCAGCAGCACCCGGGACGGTCCAAACACTGAAGCTTTCTTT.

There are a few counts of this clonotype. The J gene is TRBJ2-3, the V gene TRBV7-2; 8 bases are shared with TRBD1. This CDR3 region has 13 residues. Germline loops: CDR1 SGHTA, CDR2 FQGNSA. Trimming at V came to 5 bases and at J to 4 bases, leaving 2 bases not matched to a gene. The CDR3 protein is CASSATGADTQYF. The DNA for the CDR3 is TGTGCCAGCAGCGCGACAGGGGCAGATACGCAGTATTTT. Full variable domain (rest looked up from reference TRBV7-2 and TRBJ2-3): GAGVSQSPSNKVTEKGKDVELRCDPISGHTALYWYRQSLGQGLEFLIYFQGNSAPDKSGLPSDRFSAERTGGSVSTLTIQRTQQEDSAVYLCASSATGADTQYFGPGTRLTVL.

The chain is built from TRBV12-3 or TRBV12-4 and TRBJ2-5; D is perhaps TRBD2 (6 bases). The J call may be in error: the DNA end matches TRBJ2-7 better. CDR3 length: 15 amino acids. CDR3 protein: CASSLDAGDWYEQYF. In DNA form, the CDR3 reads TGTGCCAGCAGTTTAGATGCTGGGGACTGGTACGAGCAGTACTTC.

This clonotype has more than one count but fewer than ten. The chain recombines TRBV6-2 or TRBV6-3 with TRBJ2-3; D is possibly TRBD1 (6 bases). V was trimmed by 4 bases and J by 2 bases, leaving 10 bases between them. The V gene's germline CDR1 is MNHEY and CDR2 SVGEGT. The CDR3 is 14 residues long. The CDR3 reads CASSSHRDTDTQYF. The CDR3 DNA is TGTGCCAGCAGTTCGCACAGGGACACAGATACGCAGTATTTT.

The V and J genes are TRBV12-3 or TRBV12-4 and TRBJ1-5; D not certain. CDR3 length: 14 residues. V was cut by 6 bases and J by 0 bases, with 9 bases left in between. The chain's CDR3 is CASRPVLSNQPQHF. As DNA, the CDR3 is TGTGCCAGCAGACCCGTACTTAGCAATCAGCCCCAGCATTTT.

V gene TRBV4-2 combines with J gene TRBJ2-5; no clear D gene. Germline loops: CDR1 LGHNA, CDR2 YNFKEQ. V was cut by 0 bases and J by 9 bases, with 11 bases left in between. This CDR3 has 13 amino acids. The CDR3 reads CASSQDSVPAQYF. DNA for the CDR3: TGTGCCAGCAGCCAAGACTCGGTCCCGGCCCAGTACTTC.

This clonotype was recorded a few times. This sequence joins TRBV4-3 and TRBJ2-7, with D perhaps TRBD1 or TRBD2 (5 bases each). The CDR3 totals 14 residues. The V gene's germline CDR1 is LGHNA and CDR2 YSLEER. Trimming took 4 bases from V and 0 from J, leaving 10 bases between them. The CDR3 bases are TGCGCCAGCAGCCGGGGACCGAACTCCTACGAGCAGTACTTC. As protein: CASSRGPNSYEQYF.

This chain joins TRBV21-1 and TRBJ1-4; the table assigns TRBD1, which was not confirmed against the DNA. TRBV21-1 has pseudogene status. The CDR3 runs to 15 residues. The DNA for the CDR3 is TGTGCCAGCAGCGCGGACAGGGGGCTGGATGAAAAACTGTTTTTT. The encoded protein is CASSADRGLDEKLFF.

This clonotype was counted between two and nine times. This sequence joins TRBV7-2 and TRBJ2-2; D is uncertain. Germline values: CDR1 SGHTA, CDR2 FQGNSA. The length of the CDR3 is 12 residues. V gave up 9 bases and J gave up 0 bases, with 5 bases separating them. The CDR3 reads CARDSNTGELFF. CDR3 sequence (DNA): TGTGCCAGGGATTCGAACACCGGGGAGCTGTTTTTT.

This clonotype occurred once. V and J are TRBV20-1 and TRBJ2-3; D perhaps matches TRBD1 (6 bases). There are 14 residues in the CDR3. V was clipped by 3 bases and J by 4 bases, with 14 bases between them. CDR1 DFQATT and CDR2 SNEGSKA come from the germline V gene (reference sequence). The CDR3 coding sequence is TGCAGTGCTAGCGGGGCAGGGGATGCAGATACGCAGTATTTT. Residues: CSASGAGDADTQYF.

V and J are TRBV30 and TRBJ1-6, with TRBD1 matching 8 bases. The germline gives CDR1 GTSNPN, CDR2 SVGIG (reference sequence). The CDR3 covers 14 residues. The V segment lost 3 bases and the J segment 8 bases; nucleotides outside the gene matches: 6. The CDR3, as DNA: TGTGCCTGGAGCGCGGGGACAGGAGATTCACCCCTCCACTTT. Translation: CAWSAGTGDSPLHF.

The chain carries TRBV7-9 and TRBJ1-2; TRBD1 might be the D (5 bases). The CDR3 spans 14 residues. V was shortened by 5 bases and J by 8 bases, with 18 bases between the two germline ends. Germline CDR1 is SEHNR and CDR2 is FQNEAQ (reference sequence). The DNA of the CDR3 is TGTGCCAGCAGCCTGTATGGAGACAGAGGCGGCTACACCTTC. Protein: CASSLYGDRGGYTF.

This clonotype appeared a few times. The chain has TRBV7-8 and TRBJ1-2, with a weak D call TRBD1 (5 bases). Trimming stripped 0 bases from V and 8 bases from J, with 16 bases between. The CDR3 length is 15 residues. Germline V lookup: CDR1 SGHVS, CDR2 FQNEAQ. This chain's CDR3 is CASSLARGPSRGYTF. The CDR3 DNA is TGTGCCAGCAGCTTAGCGCGGGGCCCTTCCCGAGGCTACACCTTC.

This clonotype was seen a handful of times. The chain has TRBV15 and TRBJ1-1; 7 nucleotides line up with TRBD1. CDR1 LNHNV and CDR2 YYDKDF come from the germline V gene (reference sequence). With 4 bases clipped from V and 5 bases from J, the junction kept 7 bases outside the gene matches. The CDR3 loop spans 14 amino acids. CDR3 coding DNA: TGTGCCACCAGCATTCACAGGGGAGGGACTGAAGCTTTCTTT. This encodes CATSIHRGGTEAFF.

This clonotype appeared a few times. The junction and the germline gene differ at one end; a read error may be behind it. The CDR3 sequence is CAGSQEPWGRAAYEQYF. In DNA, the CDR3 is TGCGCCGGCAGCCAAGAGCCTTGGGGAAGGGCAGCGTACGAGCAGTACTTC. This chain connects TRBV4-3 to TRBJ2-4; D unresolved. The DNA end is a closer match to TRBJ2-7, so the J assignment may be wrong. Per the germline V gene, CDR1 is LGHNA and CDR2 is YSLEER. The length of the CDR3 is 17 residues.

The rearrangement uses TRBV29-1 and TRBJ2-1; D is possibly TRBD2 (6 bases). V was clipped by 0 bases and J by 5 bases, with 14 bases between them. Germline CDR1 and CDR2: SQVTM and ANQGSEA. The CDR3 contains 15 residues. In DNA form, the CDR3 reads TGCAGCGTTGAAGATGGTGGGGGGTTTAACAATGAGCAGTTCTTC. Translation gives CSVEDGGGFNNEQFF.

The chain is built from TRBV20-1 and TRBJ2-7; TRBD2 might be the D (6 bases). The J call may be faulty, since TRBJ2-5 better matches the DNA end. The germline V gene encodes CDR1 DFQATT and CDR2 SNEGSKA (reference sequence). The CDR3 is 12 residues long. CDR3 loop: CSADGEDETQYF. CDR3 coding DNA: TGCAGTGCCGACGGGGAGGACGAGACCCAGTACTTC.

The CDR3 DNA sequence: TGCAGTGCTCTGGGACAGAACCAAGAGACCCAGTACTTC. The encoded protein is CSALGQNQETQYF. This chain joins TRBV20-1 and TRBJ2-5, with 7 bases matching TRBD1. The CDR3 is 13 residues long. Looked up from germline, CDR1 is DFQATT and CDR2 is SNEGSKA (reference sequence). Trimming removed 5 bases from V and 0 bases from J; junction bases left unmatched: 3.

This clonotype was found once. This CDR3 reads CASSVYGNTGELFF. The CDR3 DNA sequence: TGTGCCAGCAGCGTATACGGGAACACCGGGGAGCTGTTTTTT. This chain links TRBV9 with TRBJ2-2; D not resolved. The CDR3 contains 14 residues. The V end was cut by 1 base, the J end by 1 base, with 5 bases between. The germline V gene has CDR1 SGDLS and CDR2 YYNGEE.